This TCR beta chain is drawn from a study of T-cell memory formation after mild COVID-19. TCRdb re-called the 5' RACE reads through MiXCR, storing one row per CDR3 protein. The table shows fewer than 450,000 distinct CDR3 sequences, with roughly 20% occurring only once. This CDR3 has 18 residues. Overall study findings and caveats: In pre-infection memory, a portion of responding clones appeared, which suggested that cross-reactive memory joined.

In its sample, this clonotype was seen once. Its antigen is as yet unknown. The genes are TRBV12-2 and TRBJ2-4; the table's D gene call, TRBD2, was not cross checked with the DNA. TRBV12-2 is designated a pseudogene. Sequenced material: PBMCs or a T cell subset sorted from them (not recorded which). This clonotype was obtained from an adult woman who had mild COVID-19 (a few samples of this study predate the infection). Cell type and time point are not known. CDR3 coding DNA: TGTGCAAGTCGCTTAGAAGTTTGGAGGGCGTTTGGCAAAAACATTCAGTACTTC. This codes for CASRLEVWRAFGKNIQYF.